The TCR beta chain under discussion was sequenced for a study of early T cells in non-severe SARS-CoV-2 infection. A single record per CDR3 protein comes from TCRdb applying MiXCR to the 5' RACE reads. The repertoire has 85,000 to 90,000 distinct CDR3 sequences, roughly an eighth of them found once; the top ten carry 6.5% to 8.5%. The CDR3 has 15 amino acids. The germline V and J ends were trimmed by 3 bases and 5 bases, with 16 bases remaining between them. The V gene's germline CDR1 is SGHVS and CDR2 FNYEAQ. The chain employs TRBV7-6 and TRBJ1-1; D perhaps matches TRBD1 (6 bases). The sequenced sample was whole blood. The receptor's source is an adult who was a healthcare worker with PCR-confirmed SARS-CoV-2 infection or an uninfected control (not recorded which). The CDR3 nucleotides read TGTGCCAGCAGCTTTTCGCAGGGGCTGGCAACTGAAGCTTTCTTT. Translating it yields CASSFSQGLATEAFF.